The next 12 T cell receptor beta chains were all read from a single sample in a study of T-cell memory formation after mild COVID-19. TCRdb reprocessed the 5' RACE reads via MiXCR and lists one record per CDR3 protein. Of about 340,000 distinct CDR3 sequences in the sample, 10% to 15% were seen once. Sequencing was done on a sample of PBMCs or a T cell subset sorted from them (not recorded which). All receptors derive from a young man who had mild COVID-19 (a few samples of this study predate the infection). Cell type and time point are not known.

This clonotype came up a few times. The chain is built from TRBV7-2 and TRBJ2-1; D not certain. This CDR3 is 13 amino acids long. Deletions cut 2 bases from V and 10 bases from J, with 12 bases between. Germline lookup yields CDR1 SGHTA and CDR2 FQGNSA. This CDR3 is CASSLIAGREQFF. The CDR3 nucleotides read TGTGCCAGCAGCTTAATTGCCGGCAGGGAGCAGTTCTTC.

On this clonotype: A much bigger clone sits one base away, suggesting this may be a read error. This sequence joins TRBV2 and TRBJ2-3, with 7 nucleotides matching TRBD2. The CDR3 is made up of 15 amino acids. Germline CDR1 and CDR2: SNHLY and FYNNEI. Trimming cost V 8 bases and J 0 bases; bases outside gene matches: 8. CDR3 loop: CASGQERGSTDTQYF. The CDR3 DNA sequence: TGTGCCAGCGGGCAGGAGCGGGGAAGCACAGATACGCAGTATTTT.

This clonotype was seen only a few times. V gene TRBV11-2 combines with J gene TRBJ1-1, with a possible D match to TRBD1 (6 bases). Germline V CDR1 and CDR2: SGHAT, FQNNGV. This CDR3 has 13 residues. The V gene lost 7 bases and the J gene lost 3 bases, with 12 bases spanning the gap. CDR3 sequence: CASMVRGDTEAFF. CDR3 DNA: TGTGCCAGCATGGTCAGGGGAGACACTGAAGCTTTCTTT.

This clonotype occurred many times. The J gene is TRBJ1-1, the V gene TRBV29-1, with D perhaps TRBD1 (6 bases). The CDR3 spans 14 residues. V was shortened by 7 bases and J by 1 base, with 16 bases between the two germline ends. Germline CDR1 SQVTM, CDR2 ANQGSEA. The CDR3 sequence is CSAIGGQPNTEAFF. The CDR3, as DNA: TGCAGCGCAATAGGGGGACAACCGAACACTGAAGCTTTCTTT.

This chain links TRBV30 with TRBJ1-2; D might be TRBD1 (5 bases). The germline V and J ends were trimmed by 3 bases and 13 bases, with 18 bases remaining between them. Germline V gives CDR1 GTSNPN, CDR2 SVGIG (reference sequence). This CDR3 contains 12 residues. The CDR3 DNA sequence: TGTGCCTGGAGGGAACCGGGACCCCCTATCACCTTC. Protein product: CAWREPGPPITF. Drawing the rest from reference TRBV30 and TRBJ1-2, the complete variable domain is SQTIHQWPATLVQPVGSPLSLECTVEGTSNPNLYWYRQAAGRGLQLLFYSVGIGQISSEVPQNLSASRPQDRQFILSSKKLLLSDSGFYLCAWREPGPPITFGSGTRLTVV.

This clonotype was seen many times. CDR3: CASSLNWSSGGHEQFF. The CDR3 DNA reads TGTGCCAGCAGCTTAAATTGGTCTAGCGGGGGCCATGAGCAGTTCTTC. The chain recombines TRBV11-3 with TRBJ2-1, with TRBD2 matching over 10 bases. The V and J ends lost 2 bases and 8 bases, in that order; junction bases with no gene match: 9. This CDR3 is built from 16 residues. Germline V gives CDR1 SGHNT, CDR2 YENEEA.

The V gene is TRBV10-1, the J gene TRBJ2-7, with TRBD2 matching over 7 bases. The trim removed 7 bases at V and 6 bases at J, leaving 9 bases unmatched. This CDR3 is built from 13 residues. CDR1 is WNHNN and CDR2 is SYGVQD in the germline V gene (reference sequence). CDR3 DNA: TGCGCCAGCAAACGGGAGGCTACTGGCGAGCAGTACGTC. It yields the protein CASKREATGEQYV.

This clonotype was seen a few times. CDR3 loop: CASSQSAAGENIQYF. The CDR3, as DNA: TGCGCCAGCAGTCAATCTGCGGCAGGGGAAAACATTCAGTACTTC. The gene calls are TRBV23-1 and TRBJ2-4; D is possibly TRBD1 (6 bases). TRBV23-1 counts as an open reading frame of uncertain function. V dropped 0 bases and J dropped 5 bases, with 11 bases sitting between them. The CDR3 loop spans 15 amino acids.

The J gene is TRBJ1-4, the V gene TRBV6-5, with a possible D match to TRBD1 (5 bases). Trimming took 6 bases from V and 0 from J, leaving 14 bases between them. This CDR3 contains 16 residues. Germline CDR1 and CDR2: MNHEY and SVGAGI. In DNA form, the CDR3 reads TGTGCCAGCAGGCCCCTTGGGGGTGCAACTAATGAAAAACTGTTTTTT. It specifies CASRPLGGATNEKLFF.

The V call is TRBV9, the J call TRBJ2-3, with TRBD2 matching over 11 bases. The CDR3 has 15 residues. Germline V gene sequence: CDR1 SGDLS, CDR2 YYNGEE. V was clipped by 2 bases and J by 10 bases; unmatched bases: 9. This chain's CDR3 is CASSVALAGGESQYF. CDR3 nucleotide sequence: TGTGCCAGCAGCGTGGCGCTAGCGGGGGGAGAGTCGCAGTATTTT. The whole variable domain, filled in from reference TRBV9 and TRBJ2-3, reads DSGVTQTPKHLITATGQRVTLRCSPRSGDLSVYWYQQSLDQGLQFLIQYYNGEERAKGNILERFSAQQFPDLHSELNLSSLELGDSALYFCASSVALAGGESQYFGPGTRLTVL.

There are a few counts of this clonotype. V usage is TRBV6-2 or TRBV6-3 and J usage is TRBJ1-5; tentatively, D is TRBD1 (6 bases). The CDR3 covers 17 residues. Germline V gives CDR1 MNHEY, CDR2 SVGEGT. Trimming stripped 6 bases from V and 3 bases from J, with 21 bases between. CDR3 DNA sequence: TGTGCCAGCAGCTCCGCAGGCGGGGGGCACTTCAATCAGCCCCAGCATTTT. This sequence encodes CASSSAGGGHFNQPQHF.

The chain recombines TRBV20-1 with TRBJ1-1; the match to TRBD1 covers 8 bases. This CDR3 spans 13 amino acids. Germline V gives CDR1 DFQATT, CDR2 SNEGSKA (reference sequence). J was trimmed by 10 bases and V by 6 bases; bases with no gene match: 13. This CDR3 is CSAVRTGQVSAFF. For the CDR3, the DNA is TGCAGTGCAGTAAGGACAGGGCAGGTTTCAGCTTTCTTT.